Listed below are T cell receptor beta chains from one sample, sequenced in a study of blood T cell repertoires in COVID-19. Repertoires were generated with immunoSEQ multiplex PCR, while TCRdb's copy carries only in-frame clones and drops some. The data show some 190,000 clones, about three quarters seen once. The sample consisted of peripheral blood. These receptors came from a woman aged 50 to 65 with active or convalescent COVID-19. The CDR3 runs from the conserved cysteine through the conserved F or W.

CASSANGGRGIEQFF,TRBV5-1,TRBJ2-1
CASSPNRRGEKLFF,TRBV18,TRBJ1-4
CASSPETVTGGGWNQPQHF,TRBV7-9,TRBJ1-5
CATDRRGEAFF,TRBV19,TRBJ1-1
CASSFRTGPYGYTF,TRBV6-5,TRBJ1-2
CASSLVRTSATGELFF,TRBV11-3,TRBJ2-2
CASSICGDRPEQYF,TRBV21-1,TRBJ2-7
CASSFDGHQRPQHF,TRBV6-2/TRBV6-3,TRBJ1-5
CAISQEGGQGNQPQHF,TRBV10-3,TRBJ1-5
CAIGQGSAFGNQPQHF,TRBV7-2,TRBJ1-5
CASSEARANRVF,TRBV6-1,TRBJ2-1
CASSHGRLSYGYTF,TRBV14,TRBJ1-2
CSASGGRSTDTQYF,TRBV20-1,TRBJ2-3
CASSSDGGPQHQPQHF,TRBV28,TRBJ1-5
CASSLGPREGKTEAFF,TRBV7-6,TRBJ1-1
CASSLGGRAYSYEQYF,TRBV5-1,TRBJ2-7